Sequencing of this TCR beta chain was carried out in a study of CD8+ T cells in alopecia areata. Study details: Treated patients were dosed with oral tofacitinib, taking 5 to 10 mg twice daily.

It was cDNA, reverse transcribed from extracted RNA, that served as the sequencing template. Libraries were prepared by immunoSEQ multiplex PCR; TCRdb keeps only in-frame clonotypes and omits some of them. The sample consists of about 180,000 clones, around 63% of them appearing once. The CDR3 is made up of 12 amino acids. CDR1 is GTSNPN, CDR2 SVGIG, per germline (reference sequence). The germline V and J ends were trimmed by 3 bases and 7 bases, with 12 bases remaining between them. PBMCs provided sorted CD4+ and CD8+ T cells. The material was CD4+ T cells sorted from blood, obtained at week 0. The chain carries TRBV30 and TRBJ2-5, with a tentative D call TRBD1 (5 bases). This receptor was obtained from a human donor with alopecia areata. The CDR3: CAWRGLPGTQYF. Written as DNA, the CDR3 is TGTGCCTGGAGGGGGCTGCCCGGGACCCAGTACTTC.